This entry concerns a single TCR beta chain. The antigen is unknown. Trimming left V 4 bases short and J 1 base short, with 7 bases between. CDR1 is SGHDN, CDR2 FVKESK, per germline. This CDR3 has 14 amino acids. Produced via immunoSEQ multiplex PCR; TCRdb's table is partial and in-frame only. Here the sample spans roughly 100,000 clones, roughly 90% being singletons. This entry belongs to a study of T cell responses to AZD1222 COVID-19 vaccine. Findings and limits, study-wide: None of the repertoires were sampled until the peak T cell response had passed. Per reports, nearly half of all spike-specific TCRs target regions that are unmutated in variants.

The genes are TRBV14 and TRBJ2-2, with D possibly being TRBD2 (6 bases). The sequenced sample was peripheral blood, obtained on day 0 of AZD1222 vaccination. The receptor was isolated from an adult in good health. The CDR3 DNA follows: TGTGCCAGCAGCCTGCGGGAGAACACCGGGGAGCTGTTTTTT. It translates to CASSLRENTGELFF.